The present TCR beta chain was sequenced within a study of cytomegalovirus exposure and HLA in healthy donors. The table came from immunoSEQ multiplex PCR; TCRdb's copy has only in-frame clones and leaves some out. This table holds tens of thousands of clones, over 85% found once. The sequence was collected from a woman aged 18 to 35 in good health and CMV-seropositive. The sequenced material came from PBMCs.

The CDR3 spells CAWRGRDKWGYTF. The CDR3 DNA is TGTGCCTGGAGGGGACGGGACAAATGGGGCTACACCTTC. The chain carries TRBV30 and TRBJ1-2, with D possibly being TRBD1 (6 bases). Germline lookup yields CDR1 GTSNPN and CDR2 SVGIG (reference sequence). The CDR3 is 13 residues long. The V end lost 3 bases, the J end lost 8 bases, and 16 bases lay between the germline ends.